The 4 T cell receptor beta chains in this list originate from one sample, sequenced in a study of T cell responses to AZD1222 COVID-19 vaccine. Clones were sequenced by immunoSEQ multiplex PCR, and TCRdb holds only the in-frame ones, with some missing. The data contain 95,000 or so clones, 80% to 95% of them singletons. Sample: peripheral blood, taken 28 days after the second AZD1222 dose. These receptors were obtained from an adult who received the AZD1222 COVID-19 vaccine.

The V gene is TRBV24-1, the J gene TRBJ1-1; D is ambiguous. V lost 5 bases and J lost 6, with 9 bases in between. This CDR3 is 12 amino acids long. Germline V gives CDR1 KGHDR, CDR2 SFDVKD. The CDR3 loop is CATSGEDAEAFF. DNA for the CDR3: TGTGCCACCAGTGGGGAGGACGCTGAAGCTTTCTTT.

The count of this clone is one. V gene TRBV19 combines with J gene TRBJ1-1; D uncertain. The germline V gene has CDR1 LNHDA and CDR2 SQIVND (reference sequence). The CDR3 totals 15 residues. The V end lost 7 bases, the J end lost 7 bases, and 22 bases lay between the germline ends. This CDR3 reads CASTMSRGLLGEAFF. The CDR3 coding sequence is TGTGCCAGTACCATGTCCCGGGGTCTGCTGGGTGAAGCTTTCTTT. Together with reference TRBV19 and TRBJ1-1, the CDR3 gives the full variable domain: DGGITQSPKYLFRKEGQNVTLSCEQNLNHDAMYWYRQDPGQGLRLIYYSQIVNDFQKGDIAEGYSVSREKKESFPLTVTSAQKNPTAFYLCASTMSRGLLGEAFFGQGTRLTVV.

Concerning this clone: Within the sample, other DNA sequences also encode this same CDR3. The CDR3 here is CASSLGGGGQPQHF. The DNA for the CDR3 is TGTGCCAGCAGCTTGGGCGGGGGAGGCCAGCCCCAGCATTTT. V gene TRBV5-4 combines with J gene TRBJ1-5, with D possibly TRBD1 on 5 matching bases. V was cut by 0 bases and J by 7 bases, with 11 bases left in between. The germline gives CDR1 SGHNT, CDR2 YYREEE (reference sequence). This CDR3 comprises 14 residues. Drawing the rest from reference TRBV5-4 and TRBJ1-5, the complete variable domain is ETGVTQSPTHLIKTRGQQVTLRCSSQSGHNTVSWYQQALGQGPQFIFQYYREEENGRGNFPPRFSGLQFPNYSSELNVNALELDDSALYLCASSLGGGGQPQHFGDGTRLSIL.

This chain connects TRBV19 to TRBJ2-3; 7 bases fit TRBD1. CDR1 is LNHDA and CDR2 is SQIVND in the germline V gene (reference sequence). V shed 3 bases and J 1 base; nucleotides not matched to a gene: 10. The CDR3 contains 17 residues. The CDR3 region is CASSMRAGGYGTDTQYF. The CDR3 bases are TGTGCCAGTAGTATGCGAGCAGGGGGATATGGCACAGATACGCAGTATTTT. The whole variable domain, remainder taken from reference TRBV19 and TRBJ2-3, is DGGITQSPKYLFRKEGQNVTLSCEQNLNHDAMYWYRQDPGQGLRLIYYSQIVNDFQKGDIAEGYSVSREKKESFPLTVTSAQKNPTAFYLCASSMRAGGYGTDTQYFGPGTRLTVL.